Following are 10 T cell receptor beta chains from one sample sequenced in a study of T-cell reconstitution after alpha-beta-depleted transplantation in children (dated by TCRdb to the mid-2010s). Library generation was performed with PCR. Sequencing was performed on an Illumina HiSeq 2500. TCR libraries were prepared with molecular barcoding, using unique molecular identifiers to normalize TCRbeta repertoire quantification. TCRdb took the public reads, trimmed them with fastp at Q25, ran MiXCR for clone calling and kept in-frame beta chains. CDR3 protein sequences are deduplicated, and each keeps its most common genes and DNA. The sample table holds 230,000 or so distinct CDR3 sequences, of which approximately 9.8% were seen once. The ten largest clones capture about 5% of the sample. Sequences were derived from PBMCs from the stem cell graft donor, sampled from the stem cell graft. The receptors were gathered from a human donor who donated a stem cell graft to a child with SCID.

This clonotype has at least ten counts. The chain carries TRBV5-1 and TRBJ2-1, with 12 bases identical to TRBD1. Trimming cost V 3 bases and J 6 bases; bases outside gene matches: 10. Germline CDR1 reads SGHRS; CDR2 reads YFSETQ. This CDR3 region has 17 residues. In DNA form, the CDR3 reads TGCGCCAGCAGCTCCTACTACGCGGGACAGGGGGCCAATGAGCAGTTCTTC. Translating it yields CASSSYYAGQGANEQFF. Filled out from reference TRBV5-1 and TRBJ2-1, the complete variable domain reads KAGVTQTPRYLIKTRGQQVTLSCSPISGHRSVSWYQQTPGQGLQFLFEYFSETQRNKGNFPGRFSGRQFSNSRSEMNVSTLELGDSALYLCASSSYYAGQGANEQFFGPGTRLTVL.

This clonotype was observed many times. The V and J genes are TRBV12-3 or TRBV12-4 and TRBJ1-5; 7 bases map to TRBD1. The CDR3 runs 17 residues. With V trimmed by 5 bases and J by 0 bases, 10 bases remained unmatched. In DNA form, the CDR3 reads TGTGCCAGCAGTAAATCCGGGACAGTGAATAGCAATCAGCCCCAGCATTTT. This gives the protein CASSKSGTVNSNQPQHF.

Remarks on this clonotype: A much larger clone differs by one base, so this may be a read error. The V gene is TRBV7-9, the J gene TRBJ2-5; 9 bases are a match to TRBD2. The CDR3 consists of 17 residues. Germline V gene data show CDR1 as SEHNR and CDR2 as FQNEAQ (reference sequence). V dropped 4 bases and J dropped 2; count of bases not matched to a gene: 11. The CDR3 region has the DNA TGTGCCAGCAGCTCCACCCCCAGCGGGGGGTATCAAGAGACCCAGTACTTC. It is translated as CASSSTPSGGYQETQYF. The full variable domain, rest sourced from reference TRBV7-9 and TRBJ2-5, is DTGVSQNPRHKITKRGQNVTFRCDPISEHNRLYWYRQTLGQGPEFLTYFQNEAQLEKSRLLSDRFSAERPKGSFSTLEIQRTEQGDSAMYLCASSSTPSGGYQETQYFGPGTRLLVL.

This clonotype was seen only a few times. The chain is built from TRBV30 and TRBJ1-1, with no clear D. The CDR3 has 11 residues. The ends were cut back, 7 bases at V and 0 bases at J, with 6 bases in the middle. Per the germline V gene, CDR1 is GTSNPN and CDR2 is SVGIG (reference sequence). As DNA, the CDR3 is TGTGCCTCAGAATTGAACACTGAAGCTTTCTTT. This translates into CASELNTEAFF.

CDR3 DNA sequence: TGCGCCAGCAGCTTGTCGGCCAGAGACTACGAGCAGTACTTC. Amino acids: CASSLSARDYEQYF. The chain recombines TRBV5-1 with TRBJ2-7; no definite D call. Germline CDR1 is SGHRS and CDR2 is YFSETQ. The V gene lost 1 base and the J gene lost 3 bases, with 11 bases spanning the gap. The CDR3 has 14 residues.

Ten or more counts support this clonotype. CDR3 bases: TGTGCCAGCAGTTACGGGACAGGTCGCCCTTTCTTT. Translation: CASSYGTGRPFF. This chain uses TRBV6-5 with TRBJ1-1; 8 positions match TRBD1. Germline lookup yields CDR1 MNHEY and CDR2 SVGAGI. J lost 12 bases, V lost 2 bases, and 5 bases had no gene match. The CDR3 has 12 amino acids.

This clonotype appeared many times. The chain uses TRBV12-3 or TRBV12-4 and TRBJ2-7, with TRBD2 as a possible D gene (5 bases). Trimming stripped 3 bases from V and 0 bases from J, with 12 bases between. CDR3 length: 15 amino acids. The CDR3 DNA sequence: TGTGCCAGCAGTTTTAATCGGGGTCCCTCCTACGAGCAGTACTTC. Amino acids: CASSFNRGPSYEQYF.

This clonotype was detected ten times or more. The genes are TRBV20-1 and TRBJ1-3; TRBD1 matches at 9 bases. Trimming cost V 6 bases and J 2 bases; bases outside gene matches: 5. Per germline, CDR1 DFQATT and CDR2 SNEGSKA (reference sequence). The CDR3 length is 14 residues. The CDR3 loop is CSAAQGATGNTIYF. CDR3 DNA: TGCAGTGCAGCACAGGGGGCGACTGGAAACACCATATATTTT.

The sample holds many counts of this clonotype. The J gene is TRBJ2-3, the V gene TRBV7-9, with TRBD2 matching 11 bases. V shed 5 bases and J 6 bases; nucleotides not matched to a gene: 7. CDR3 size: 15 residues. The germline V gene has CDR1 SEHNR and CDR2 FQNEAQ (reference sequence). In DNA form, the CDR3 reads TGTGCCAGCAGCCCTAGCGGGGGGAAGAGGGATACGCAGTATTTT. Amino acid sequence: CASSPSGGKRDTQYF.

This clonotype was recorded at least ten times. The chain uses TRBV20-1 and TRBJ2-3; 9 bases align to TRBD2. Trimming at V came to 5 bases and at J to 2 bases, leaving 8 bases not matched to a gene. The CDR3 is 15 amino acids. The germline gives CDR1 DFQATT, CDR2 SNEGSKA (reference sequence). CDR3 DNA: TGCAGTGCTGCCCCTCGCGGGGGGGCCACAGATACGCAGTATTTT. Translating it yields CSAAPRGGATDTQYF.